These 2 T cell receptor beta chains originate from one sample sequenced in a study of regulatory T cells in long-lasting Graves disease (dated by TCRdb to the early 2020s). The time point label here, explained by the study, means: newly diagnosed GD, antithyroid drugs for less than 3 months. RNA was extracted from PBMCs in TRIzol for both TCR sequencing and RNA sequencing. The library was produced with multiplex PCR. Data came from an Illumina HiSeq 4000. CDR3 regions were amplified by Arm-PCR with iRepertoire HTBI primers to construct TCR beta libraries. The public reads were reanalyzed by TCRdb: fastp trimming at Q25, MiXCR alignment, in-frame beta chains only. Rows are unified per CDR3 protein, each entry keeping the most common DNA and genes. The sample yields over 350,000 distinct CDR3 sequences; approximately 15% were counted once. The biggest ten clones account for approximately 7.8% of the sample.

A further study also used this sample, focusing on T cells in Graves' hyperthyroidism and ophthalmopathy.

Sequenced here: peripheral blood mononuclear cells (PBMCs), sampled at new diagnosis, from a patient treated with antithyroid drugs. These receptors came from a woman aged 40 to 50 with Graves disease. Donor details come from another sample of the same person, matched by shared clones.

This clonotype was observed once. This chain connects TRBV11-2 to TRBJ2-1; no clear D gene. This CDR3 has 16 amino acids. V was clipped by 5 bases and J by 2 bases, with 16 bases between them. The germline gives CDR1 SGHAT, CDR2 FQNNGV. CDR3: CASSPRLKAPYNEQFF. The CDR3 nucleotides are TGTGCCAGCAGCCCGAGGTTAAAGGCCCCCTACAATGAGCAGTTCTTC.

CDR3 DNA: TGTGCCAGCAGCCCCGGACTCCCTCCCCACAATGAGCAGTTCTTC. It is translated as CASSPGLPPHNEQFF. The genes are TRBV7-8 and TRBJ2-5; D possibly corresponds to TRBD2 (5 bases). The end of the DNA is better explained by TRBJ2-1, so the J call may be wrong. The CDR3 runs 15 residues. Germline V CDR1 and CDR2: SGHVS, FQNEAQ.